This paragraph covers one TCR beta chain sequence. Its matching antigen is unknown. Sorted subsets were amplified in replicate PCRs using 200 ng DNA, approximately 30,000 T cell genomes. Method: immunoSEQ multiplex PCR; TCRdb's copy keeps in-frame clones and lacks some. The table lists 2.3 million or so clones, approximately 95% of them singletons. The data were obtained in a study of shared clonotypes between healthy human individuals. For the study at large: Three plates each covered CD4 naive and memory; CD8 naive two, CD8 memory one. Study outcomes and limitations: Investigators collected only blood, and repertoires in tissues likely differ. The study's rarefaction showed incomplete sorted-subset sequencing despite large depth.

This CDR3 contains 16 residues. Germline V gene sequence: CDR1 SGDLS, CDR2 YYNGEE. After removal of 4 bases from V and 1 base from J, the junction contained 9 bases not matched to a gene. The TCR originated in a man aged 18 to 35 in good health. Some clones in this sample may be carry-over from other donors' samples. Sequenced material: naive CD4+ T cells from PBMCs. Subset reported: CD45RA+ positively selected. The chain recombines TRBV9 with TRBJ2-3, with 7 bases fitting TRBD2. CDR3 sequence (DNA): TGTGCCAGCAGCCCCCCGGGGGGAGGGGGCACAGATACGCAGTATTTT. Translating it yields CASSPPGGGGTDTQYF.